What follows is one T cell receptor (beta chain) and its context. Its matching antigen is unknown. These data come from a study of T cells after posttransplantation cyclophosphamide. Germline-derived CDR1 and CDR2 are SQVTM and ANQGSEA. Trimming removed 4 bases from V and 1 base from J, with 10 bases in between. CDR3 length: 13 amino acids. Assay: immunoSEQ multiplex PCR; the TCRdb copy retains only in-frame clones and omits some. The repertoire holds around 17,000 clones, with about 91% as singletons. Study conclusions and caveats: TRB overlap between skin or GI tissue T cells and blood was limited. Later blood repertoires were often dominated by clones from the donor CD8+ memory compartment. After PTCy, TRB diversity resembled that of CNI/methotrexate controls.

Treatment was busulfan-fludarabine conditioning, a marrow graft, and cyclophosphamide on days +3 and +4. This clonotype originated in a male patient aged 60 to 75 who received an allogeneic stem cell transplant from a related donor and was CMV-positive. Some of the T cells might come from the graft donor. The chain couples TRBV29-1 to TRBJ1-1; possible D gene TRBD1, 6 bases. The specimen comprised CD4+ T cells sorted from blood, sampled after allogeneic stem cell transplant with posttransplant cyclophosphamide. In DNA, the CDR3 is TGCAGCGTTGCAGGGGAGCCGAACACTGAAGCTTTCTTT. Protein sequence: CSVAGEPNTEAFF.